The entry below describes one T cell receptor beta chain. No antigen is known for it. This sample was taken from a study of cytotoxic CD8 clonotypes in ibrutinib-treated CLL. Study background: Mean per-sample yields comprised around 230,000 productive templates and 94,082 productive rearrangements.

The source of about 1.9 micrograms of genomic DNA for TCR beta libraries was cryopreserved PBMCs. Some clones are missing from TCRdb's copy, which holds only in-frame ones; the method was immunoSEQ multiplex PCR. The repertoire holds around 150,000 clones, with about four fifths as singletons. General observations from the study: Public clonotypes, an uncommon group, contracted or remained stable on treatment.

Trimming removed 4 bases from V and 0 bases from J, with 8 bases in between. This CDR3 is built from 15 residues. Germline CDR1 is SGHRS and CDR2 is YFSETQ. The rearrangement links TRBV5-1 to TRBJ2-6; no firm D call. The clonotype comes from a human donor with chronic lymphocytic leukemia. Sequences were derived from PBMCs, sampled after 12 months of ibrutinib treatment. Here the CDR3 DNA reads TGCGCCAGCAGCACCCAAAGCTCTGGGGCCAACGTCCTGACTTTC. It codes for CASSTQSSGANVLTF.